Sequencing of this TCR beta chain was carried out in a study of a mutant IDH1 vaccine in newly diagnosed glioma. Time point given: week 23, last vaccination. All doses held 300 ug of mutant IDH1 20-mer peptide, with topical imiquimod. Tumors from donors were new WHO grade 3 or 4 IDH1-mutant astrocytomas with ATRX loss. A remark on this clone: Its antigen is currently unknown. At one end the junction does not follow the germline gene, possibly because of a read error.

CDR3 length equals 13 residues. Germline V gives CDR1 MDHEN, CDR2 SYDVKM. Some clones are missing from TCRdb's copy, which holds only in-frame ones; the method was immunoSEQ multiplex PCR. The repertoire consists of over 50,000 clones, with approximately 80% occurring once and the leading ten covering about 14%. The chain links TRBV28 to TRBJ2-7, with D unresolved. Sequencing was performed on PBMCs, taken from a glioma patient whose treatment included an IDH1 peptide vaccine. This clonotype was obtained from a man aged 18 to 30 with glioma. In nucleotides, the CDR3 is TGTGCCAGCAGGCCTGAGATGGGTCGCACCGACAACTTC. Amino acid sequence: CASRPEMGRTDNF.